This TCR beta chain was sequenced during a study of blood T cell repertoires in COVID-19. Sequenced by immunoSEQ multiplex PCR; TCRdb stores in-frame clones only, minus some. Among 200,000 or so clones, approximately 84% were seen once, and the ten largest hold around 2.7%. This TCR derives from a young woman who had recovered from COVID-19. Source material: peripheral blood.

The CDR3 bases are TGTGCCAGCAGGGACTATGGAGGTGGCGAGCAGTACTTC. Translated: CASRDYGGGEQYF. The genes are TRBV6-5 and TRBJ2-7; weak D call: TRBD2 (6 bases). This CDR3 contains 13 residues. Trimming took off 6 bases at V and 6 bases at J, with 15 bases between the two ends. Germline CDR1 reads MNHEY; CDR2 reads SVGAGI.